This T cell receptor beta chain was captured by sequencing in a study of blood T cell repertoires in COVID-19. Study details: T cells, B-cell-depleted T cells, or PBMCs provided the cDNA or gDNA that served as material.

In the original analysis: Amplifying reference gene primers gave estimates of nucleated cell counts. Profiled with immunoSEQ multiplex PCR; TCRdb holds only in-frame clones, not every one. The V and J calls and clone size come from that table; D and trimming were worked out from the DNA. The sample has 200,000 to 250,000 clones; approximately 85% are singletons. CDR3 size: 15 residues. The germline CDR1 and CDR2 sequences are SGHNT and YYREEE (reference sequence). The trim removed 5 bases at V and 5 bases at J, leaving 9 bases unmatched. This receptor was taken from a woman between 70 and 85 years old with COVID-19, enrolled during active disease. The chain joins TRBV5-4 to TRBJ2-1; 8 bases are shared with TRBD1. Source material: peripheral blood. The CDR3 sequence is CASRRDLTGDNEQFF. Here the CDR3 DNA reads TGTGCCAGCAGGCGGGATTTGACAGGGGACAATGAGCAGTTCTTC.